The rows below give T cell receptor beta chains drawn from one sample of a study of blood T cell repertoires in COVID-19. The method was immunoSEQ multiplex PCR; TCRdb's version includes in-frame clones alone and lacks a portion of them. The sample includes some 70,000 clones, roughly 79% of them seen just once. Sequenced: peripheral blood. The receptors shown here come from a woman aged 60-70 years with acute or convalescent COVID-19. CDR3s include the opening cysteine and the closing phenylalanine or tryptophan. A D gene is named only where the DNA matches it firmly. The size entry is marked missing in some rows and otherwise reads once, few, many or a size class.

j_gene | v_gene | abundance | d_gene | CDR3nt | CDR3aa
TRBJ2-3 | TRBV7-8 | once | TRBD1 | TGTGCCAGCAGGCAATACAGGGGGAGCACAGATACGCAGTATTTT | CASRQYRGSTDTQYF
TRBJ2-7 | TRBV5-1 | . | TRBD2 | TGCGCCAGCAGCATACTAGCGGGGTCCTACGAGCAGTACTTC | CASSILAGSYEQYF
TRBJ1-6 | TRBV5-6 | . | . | TGTGCCAGCAGCTTTAACAGGGTGAGGAATTCACCCCTCCACTTT | CASSFNRVRNSPLHF
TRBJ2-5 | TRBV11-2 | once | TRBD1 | TGTGCCAGCAGCTTAGGACAGGGCAGAGAGACCCAGTACTTC | CASSLGQGRETQYF
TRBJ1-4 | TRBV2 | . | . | TGTGCCAGCAGTGGTACGACAGAACAACTACTGAATGAAAAACTGTTTTTT | CASSGTTEQLLNEKLFF
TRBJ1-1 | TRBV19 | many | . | TGTGCCAGTACCTCTTGGGCGGGGGATTCTGAAGCTTTCTTT | CASTSWAGDSEAFF
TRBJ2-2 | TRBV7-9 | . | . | TGTGCCAGCAGCCCTCCAGGGTATACCGGGGAGCTGTTTTTT | CASSPPGYTGELFF
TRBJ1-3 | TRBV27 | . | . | TGTGCCAGCAGTTTCGGAGGGGGAAACACCATATATTTT | CASSFGGGNTIYF
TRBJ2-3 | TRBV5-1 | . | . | TGCGCCAGCAGCGCCGTGCCTGAGGGAGATACGCAGTATTTT | CASSAVPEGDTQYF
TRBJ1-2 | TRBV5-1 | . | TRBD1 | TGCGCCAGCAGCTTCTCCGGGACAGGATTAGATAACTATGGCTACACCTTC | CASSFSGTGLDNYGYTF
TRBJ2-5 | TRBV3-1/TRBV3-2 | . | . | TGTGCCAGCAGCCAAGTCACCCGGGGGGCGAACTGGTACTTC | CASSQVTRGANWYF
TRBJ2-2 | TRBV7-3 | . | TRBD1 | TGTGCCAGCAGCTTAGGGACAGACACCGGGGAGCTGTTTTTT | CASSLGTDTGELFF
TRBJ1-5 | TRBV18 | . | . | TGTGCCAGCTCACCGCAACAGGACGAGCAGCCCCAGCATTTT | CASSPQQDEQPQHF
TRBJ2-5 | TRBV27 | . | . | TGTGCCAGCAGTTTAGGAACCGGGACATTAGGAAAACAAGAGACCCAGTACTTC | CASSLGTGTLGKQETQYF
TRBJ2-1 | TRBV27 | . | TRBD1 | TGTGCCACCCTTCGCTTTTCAGTCGGGACAGGGAAGAAAATCCGAAATGAGCAGTTCTTC | CATLRFSVGTGKKIRNEQFF
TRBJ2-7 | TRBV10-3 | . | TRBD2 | TGTGCCATCACTATTTCTCTAGCGGGGGGACCCGAGCAGTACTTC | CAITISLAGGPEQYF
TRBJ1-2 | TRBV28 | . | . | TGTGCCACCACACCGGGGGGTAGGGGGGATGGCTACACCTTC | CATTPGGRGDGYTF
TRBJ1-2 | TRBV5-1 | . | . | TGCGCCAGCAGCTTCTCAGGGGTGACGGATGGCTACACCTTC | CASSFSGVTDGYTF
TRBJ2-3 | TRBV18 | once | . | TGTGCCAGCTCACGGTTCGACAGACCCACAGATACGCAGTATTTT | CASSRFDRPTDTQYF
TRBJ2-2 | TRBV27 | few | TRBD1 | TGTGCCAGCAGTTTAGGGGACAGTTTGATTGAGGAGCTGTTTTTT | CASSLGDSLIEELFF
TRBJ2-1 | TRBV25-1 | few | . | TGTGCCAGCAGCCACAGCTCCTACAATGAGCAGTTCTTC | CASSHSSYNEQFF
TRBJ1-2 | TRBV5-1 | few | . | TGCGCCAGCAGCTTGGACACCCCTAACTATGGCTACACCTTC | CASSLDTPNYGYTF
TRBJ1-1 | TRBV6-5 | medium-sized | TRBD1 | TGTGCCAGCAGTTACGGCACAGGGGGGAACACTGAAGCTTTCTTT | CASSYGTGGNTEAFF
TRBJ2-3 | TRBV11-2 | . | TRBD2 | TGTGCCAGCAGCTCCTTGAGCGGGGGGCTGACAGATACGCAGTATTTT | CASSSLSGGLTDTQYF
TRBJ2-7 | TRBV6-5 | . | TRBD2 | TGTGCCAGCAGTCCGACTAGCGGGGGTTACGAGCAGTACTTC | CASSPTSGGYEQYF
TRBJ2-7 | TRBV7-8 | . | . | TGTGCCAGCAGCCCAGGACAGAACTACGAGCAGTACTTC | CASSPGQNYEQYF
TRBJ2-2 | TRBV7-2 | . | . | TGTGCCAGCAATAAAGCCCGGAGCACCGGGGAGCTGTTTTTT | CASNKARSTGELFF
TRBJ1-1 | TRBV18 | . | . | TGTGCCAGCTCACCAAGGACAGAGTTGAACACTGAAGCTTTCTTT | CASSPRTELNTEAFF
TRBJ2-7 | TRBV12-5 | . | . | TGTGCTAGTGGTCTGGGACTCATCGGGGAGCAGTACTTC | CASGLGLIGEQYF
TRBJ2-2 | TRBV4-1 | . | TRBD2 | TGCGCCAGCAGTCATCTAGCGGGGGTGACCAACAGGGAGCTGTTTTTT | CASSHLAGVTNRELFF
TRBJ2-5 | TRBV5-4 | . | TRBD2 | TGTGCCAGCAGCCGGGGACTAGCGGAGAAACAAGAGACCCAGTACTTC | CASSRGLAEKQETQYF